The rows below give T cell receptor beta chains drawn from one sample of a study of PD-1 blockade in classical Hodgkin lymphoma. Sequenced by immunoSEQ multiplex PCR; TCRdb stores in-frame clones only, minus some. Altogether tens of thousands of clones are present, around 80% being singletons, with the ten largest covering just under 9.5%. The sequenced sample was peripheral blood mononuclear cells (PBMCs), obtained before the fourth cycle of nivolumab. These receptors all stem from a human donor with classical Hodgkin lymphoma. Both conserved end residues are part of each CDR3. Fields, in order: J gene, V gene, CDR3 length, CDR3 protein.

>TRBJ2-7|TRBV5-1|15
CASSLGAGDRYEQYF
>TRBJ2-1|TRBV7-3|14
CASSPGLAGDEQFF
>TRBJ2-7|TRBV7-2|12
CASSIRALEQYF
>TRBJ2-7|TRBV7-9|15
CASSSRLAGYYEQYF
>TRBJ1-1|TRBV7-3|16
CASSLKDGSARTEAFF
>TRBJ1-1|TRBV18|14
CASSPGSDITEAFF
>TRBJ1-4|TRBV4-1|15
CASSPYRARNEKLFF
>TRBJ2-3|TRBV5-4|15
CASSLMTGRTDTQYF
>TRBJ1-5|TRBV6-1|13
CASSPHFLQPQHF
>TRBJ2-1|TRBV6-5|14
CASKILEAYNEQFF
>TRBJ1-1|TRBV6-4|14
CASSRDRGYTEAFF
>TRBJ1-3|TRBV7-2|14
CASSPQGPGNTIYF
>TRBJ2-7|TRBV6-5|15
CASSYSWAVLEEQYF
>TRBJ2-3|TRBV6-5|15
CASSYRGGVTDTQYF
>TRBJ2-5|TRBV5-8|13
CASNNVGEETQYF
>TRBJ2-1|TRBV6-5|14
CASSYRGSYNEQFF